This T cell receptor (beta chain) comes out of a study of cytotoxic CD8 clonotypes in ibrutinib-treated CLL (dated by TCRdb to about 2021). Study-level background: The cohort was composed of approximately 11 relapsed/refractory and about 15 treatment-naive patients; IGHV unmutated status was identified in some 17 patients. Partial responses were observed in roughly 25 patients and complete responses in 2; after a median follow-up of around 64 months, remission was maintained in approximately 15 patients and progression was observed in some twelve. Samples at response were collected after a median of 12 months of treatment, with a range of roughly 6 to 40 months. On average, each sample yielded 255,043 productive templates and roughly 95,000 productive rearrangements. Of the 70 to 100 people in the trial, approximately 24 had longitudinal samples available. Cryopreserved peripheral blood mononuclear cells were obtained prior to treatment, at the time of response, and at either disease progression or sustained remission.

Looking up the germline V gene yields CDR1 MGHRA and CDR2 YSYEKL. Including cysteine and phenylalanine, the CDR3 has 11 amino acids. The only DNA kept is the CDR3, 33 bases in frame from the first base. The junction shows trimming of 3 bases on V and 9 bases on J, plus 9 bases between the germline ends. The study at large found these results: Sampling times were not matched between sustained-remission and progressing patients, and lymph node repertoires were not studied. Clonality increased at ibrutinib response, stayed stable in sustained remission, and fell back toward baseline at progression. Public clonotypes were rare and either shrank or stayed stable during treatment, and the rise in clonality at ibrutinib response reflected expansion of private clonotypes. At baseline, clonality was higher than in age-matched healthy donors and showed a strong correlation with circulating CD8+ T-cell counts.

For TCR beta library preparation, approximately 2 micrograms of genomic DNA were isolated from cryopreserved PBMCs. Longitudinal blood samples from CLL patients on ibrutinib monotherapy underwent high-throughput TCR beta sequencing. Patients were enrolled in a phase 2 open-label single-center ibrutinib monotherapy trial. A word on this clone: Which antigen it targets is not known. It has no much larger one-base neighbor in the sample; base qualities were not kept.

On a MiSeq, deep resolution sequencing aimed for a depth between 1 in 1 million and 1 in 200,000 T cells, with each clonotype covered approximately 9.8x on average. The immunoSEQ hsTCRB Kit was used to generate TCR beta libraries. The original pipeline was this. The data were analyzed with ImmunoSEQ Analyzer and ImmunoSEQ Data Assistant, and V, D and J gene assignments followed IMGT definitions. Clonality, which ranges from 0 to 1, was calculated as one minus the normalized Shannon entropy of productive rearrangement frequencies. Only overrepresented clonotypes making up at least 0.05% of each patient's repertoire were included in the public clonotype analysis. About twelve repertoires from age-matched healthy donors, obtained from immuneACCESS, served as clonality controls. TCRdb provides this immuneACCESS table in a form limited to in-frame rearrangements. Some clones are lacking; in checked studies, under half of them reflect an unresolved V gene, and why the rest are absent is not known. For V, J and clone size, that table is used; D and trimming come from the DNA. Counted in this sample were about 310,000 clones; about 77% of them appeared once. The ten largest clonotypes hold roughly 7% of the sample.

The V gene is TRBV4-1 and the J gene is TRBJ2-7; the D region possibly corresponds to TRBD2 (6 bases align). The TCR sequence derives from a human donor with chronic lymphocytic leukemia. The starting material was PBMCs, obtained before ibrutinib treatment. The DNA reads TGCGCCAGCAGCCATCAGGGAGGGCAGTACTTC. Its amino acids are CASSHQGGQYF.